This TCR beta chain was sequenced for a study of shared T cell receptors in the human thymus. Sequenced by immunoSEQ multiplex PCR; TCRdb stores in-frame clones only, minus some. Here the sample spans 700,000 or so clones, over 75% being singletons. Germline V gene data show CDR1 as MNHNS and CDR2 as SASEGT. The V and J ends lost 8 bases and 3 bases, in that order; junction bases with no gene match: 10. The CDR3 spans 15 residues. This same sample was also part of a study on human thymus T cells. That study adds: The donors were infants in Finland with congenital heart defects, otherwise immunologically healthy. Thymus tissue for the work was resected from patients undergoing corrective heart surgery. Within thymic and blood repertoires, V and J gene usage appeared to be biased.

The receptor was derived from a girl in the first two years of life with a congenital heart defect. Sequences were obtained from thymocytes. V is TRBV6-1 and J is TRBJ2-1; TRBD2 matches 7 bases. This CDR3 is CASYPGTIHYNEQFF. Written as DNA, the CDR3 is TGTGCCAGCTATCCGGGGACTATCCACTACAATGAGCAGTTCTTC.